The 5 T cell receptor beta chains below were found in one sample sequenced in a study of blood T cell repertoires in COVID-19. This table comes from immunoSEQ multiplex PCR, and its TCRdb copy is limited to in-frame clones, with some not included. The sample has about 180,000 clones, roughly 90% seen once. Input material: peripheral blood. Receptors originate from a woman aged 50 to 60 with acute or convalescent COVID-19.

The J gene is TRBJ1-1, the V gene TRBV7-9; D may be TRBD1 (6 bases). The V end lost 1 base, the J end lost 12 bases, and 18 bases lay between the germline ends. CDR3 size: 14 residues. Germline V CDR1 and CDR2: SEHNR, FQNEAQ (reference sequence). In DNA form, the CDR3 reads TGTGCCAGCAGCTTAGAATGGGGGCAGGGGTTTTCTTTCTTT. It encodes CASSLEWGQGFSFF.

J is TRBJ2-7 and V is TRBV30; a weak D match, TRBD2 (7 bases). This CDR3 comprises 13 residues. V was pared by 5 bases and J by 11 bases, with 22 bases between. Germline CDR1 GTSNPN, CDR2 SVGIG (reference sequence). This CDR3 is CAWASGGAYAKYF. CDR3 bases: TGTGCCTGGGCCAGTGGGGGGGCTTACGCCAAGTACTTC.

The rearrangement links TRBV5-6 to TRBJ2-1; the D is unclear. Trimming left V 1 base short and J 0 bases short, with 11 bases between. CDR1 and CDR2 from the germline V gene are SGHDT and YYEEEE. The CDR3 length is 16 residues. In DNA form, the CDR3 reads TGTGCCAGCAGCTTGCAGACTCCTAGCTCCTACAATGAGCAGTTCTTC. Translating it yields CASSLQTPSSYNEQFF. The variable domain in full, with the rest retrieved from reference TRBV5-6 and TRBJ2-1, is DAGVTQSPTHLIKTRGQQVTLRCSPKSGHDTVSWYQQALGQGPQFIFQYYEEEERQRGNFPDRFSGHQFPNYSSELNVNALLLGDSALYLCASSLQTPSSYNEQFFGPGTRLTVL.

The chain uses TRBV27 and TRBJ1-5, with 11 bases matching TRBD1. The CDR3 spans 14 residues. With V trimmed by 8 bases and J by 4 bases, 4 bases remained unmatched. CDR1 and CDR2 from the germline V gene are MNHEY and SMNVEV (reference sequence). The CDR3 DNA reads TGTGCCAGCTCCGGGACAGGGGGTAATCAGCCCCAGCATTTT. Its protein product is CASSGTGGNQPQHF.

V and J are TRBV21-1 and TRBJ1-5. TRBV21-1 counts as a pseudogene. CDR3 length: 14 amino acids. CDR3: CASSKGGLDEPQHF. In DNA form, the CDR3 reads TGTGCCAGCAGCAAAGGAGGGCTGGATGAGCCCCAGCATTTT.